Below, 14 T cell receptor beta chains from the same sample are listed, as sequenced in a study of T-cell reconstitution after alpha-beta-depleted transplantation in children. Unique molecular identifiers were incorporated into the prepared TCRbeta library. Each CDR3 protein gets one entry after TCRdb re-called the PCR reads with MiXCR. The sample includes hundreds of thousands of distinct CDR3 sequences, approximately 13% of them seen just once. The sample in question was PBMCs, mostly from graft donor cells, obtained 360 days after TCRalphabeta/CD19-depleted stem cell transplant. Receptors were obtained from a male patient between 10 and 17 years old who had a stem cell transplant for acute myeloid leukemia, so the T cells may come from the graft donor.

In its sample, this clonotype was seen many times. The chain links TRBV12-3 or TRBV12-4 to TRBJ2-2, with D possibly TRBD1 on 5 matching bases. V lost 4 bases to trimming and J lost 7 bases, with 10 bases between them. This CDR3 spans 13 amino acids. CDR3 amino acids: CASSSWGYGELFF. The CDR3 DNA is TGTGCCAGCAGTTCATGGGGCTACGGGGAGCTGTTTTTT.

This clonotype has just a few counts. This chain links TRBV6-1 with TRBJ2-2, with 9 bases that match TRBD2. The CDR3 runs to 15 residues. J was trimmed by 9 bases and V by 8 bases; bases with no gene match: 13. Germline CDR1 reads MNHNS; CDR2 reads SASEGT. CDR3 residues: CASGKGLADHRELFF. DNA for the CDR3: TGTGCCAGCGGCAAGGGACTAGCCGACCACCGGGAGCTGTTTTTT.

This clonotype has at least ten counts. The rearrangement uses TRBV28 and TRBJ2-1; 9 nucleotides line up with TRBD1. Germline CDR1 is MDHEN and CDR2 is SYDVKM. CDR3 size: 14 residues. Trimming at V came to 7 bases and at J to 2 bases, leaving 3 bases not matched to a gene. The CDR3 region is CASTTGGTYNEQFF. CDR3 DNA: TGTGCCAGCACCACAGGGGGCACCTACAATGAGCAGTTCTTC.

At least ten counts were recorded for this clonotype. The chain carries TRBV4-3 and TRBJ2-7; 7 positions match TRBD2. This CDR3 has 16 amino acids. Unmatched junction bases numbered 7, after V lost 1 base and J lost 1 base. Germline lookup yields CDR1 LGHNA and CDR2 YSLEER. The CDR3 loop is CASSQAPAGLSYEQYF. CDR3 bases: TGCGCCAGCAGCCAAGCTCCAGCGGGGCTTTCCTACGAGCAGTACTTC.

The chain is built from TRBV27 and TRBJ2-1, with TRBD2 matching 11 bases. The junction had 6 bases not matched to a gene; V was cut back by 2 bases and J by 0 bases. CDR1 and CDR2 from the germline V gene are MNHEY and SMNVEV (reference sequence). This CDR3 comprises 18 residues. The CDR3, as DNA: TGTGCCAGCAGTTTACTAGCGGGAGGAATAAGCTCCTACAATGAGCAGTTCTTC. It specifies CASSLLAGGISSYNEQFF.

This clonotype was recorded a few times. V and J are TRBV7-3 and TRBJ2-3, with D uncertain. Per germline, CDR1 SGHTA and CDR2 FQGTGA. The V end lost 2 bases, the J end lost 1 base, and 10 bases lay between the germline ends. The CDR3 extends over 15 amino acids. CDR3 sequence reads: CASSLGLYGTDTQYF. The CDR3 nucleotides are TGTGCCAGCAGCTTAGGCCTCTATGGCACAGATACGCAGTATTTT.

This clonotype was detected ten times or more. The chain carries TRBV7-2 and TRBJ2-1, with 10 bases that match TRBD2. Germline V gives CDR1 SGHTA, CDR2 FQGNSA. The CDR3 sequence is 15 residues long. With 2 bases clipped from V and 9 bases from J, the junction kept 7 bases outside the gene matches. In DNA, the CDR3 is TGTGCCAGCAGCTTACCTAGCGGGAGAAATAGTGAGCAGTTCTTC. Protein: CASSLPSGRNSEQFF.

This clonotype was seen ten or more times. The J gene is TRBJ2-5, the V gene TRBV29-1; D may correspond to TRBD1 or TRBD2 (5 bases each). Trimming removed 4 bases from V and 2 bases from J, with 11 bases in between. Germline values: CDR1 SQVTM, CDR2 ANQGSEA. This CDR3 contains 13 residues. The CDR3 DNA sequence: TGCAGCGTTGTTCGAGGGGTTCAAGAGACCCAGTACTTC. Its translation is CSVVRGVQETQYF.

The rearrangement links TRBV30 to TRBJ1-1, with unresolved D. The CDR3 extends over 13 amino acids. The germline V gene encodes CDR1 GTSNPN and CDR2 SVGIG (reference sequence). V shed 0 bases and J shed 2 bases, with 7 bases lying between them. The CDR3 DNA sequence: TGTGCCTGGAGTGTTCGGCCAAACACTGAAGCTTTCTTT. Translated: CAWSVRPNTEAFF.

This chain uses TRBV6-2 or TRBV6-3 with TRBJ2-7; no clear D gene. CDR3 length: 11 residues. The V gene lost 6 bases and the J gene lost 3 bases, with 6 bases spanning the gap. The germline gives CDR1 MNHEY, CDR2 SVGEGT. CDR3 coding DNA: TGTGCCAGCAGATTTCTCTACGAGCAGTACTTC. This sequence encodes CASRFLYEQYF.

Concerning this clonotype: The CDR3 carries no conserved terminal phenylalanine or tryptophan, so it likely arises from a read error. This rearrangement joins TRBV20-1 to TRBJ1-1; D call uncertain. From germline, CDR1 is DFQATT and CDR2 SNEGSKA (reference sequence). V was clipped by 5 bases and J by 11 bases, with 15 bases between them. This CDR3 is 11 amino acids long. CDR3 in amino acids: CSAFNLGEAFC. CDR3 DNA: TGCAGTGCTTTCAACCTCGGTGAGGCTTTCTGT.

V gene TRBV20-1 combines with J gene TRBJ2-5; unclear D gene. The CDR3 totals 16 residues. The germline V and J ends were trimmed by 2 bases and 3 bases, with 19 bases remaining between them. Germline V lookup: CDR1 DFQATT, CDR2 SNEGSKA (reference sequence). The CDR3 sequence: CSARSPHAWAKETQYF. The CDR3 DNA follows: TGCAGTGCTAGATCGCCCCACGCGTGGGCTAAAGAGACCCAGTACTTC.

The gene calls are TRBV7-3 and TRBJ2-2, with 7 positions matching TRBD1. The CDR3 contains 16 residues. The germline V gene encodes CDR1 SGHTA and CDR2 FQGTGA. J lost 4 bases, V lost 3 bases, and 8 bases had no gene match. The CDR3 reads CASSFTGVASTGELFF. The CDR3, as DNA: TGTGCCAGCAGCTTCACAGGGGTTGCGAGCACCGGGGAGCTGTTTTTT.

This clonotype was recorded many times. The chain is built from TRBV12-3 or TRBV12-4 and TRBJ2-5; D ambiguous. Trimming cost V 2 bases and J 2 bases, with 15 bases left between them. This CDR3 has 16 residues. The CDR3 loop is CASSLPRHLGQETQYF. CDR3 nucleotides: TGTGCCAGCAGTTTACCCAGACACCTAGGACAAGAGACCCAGTACTTC.